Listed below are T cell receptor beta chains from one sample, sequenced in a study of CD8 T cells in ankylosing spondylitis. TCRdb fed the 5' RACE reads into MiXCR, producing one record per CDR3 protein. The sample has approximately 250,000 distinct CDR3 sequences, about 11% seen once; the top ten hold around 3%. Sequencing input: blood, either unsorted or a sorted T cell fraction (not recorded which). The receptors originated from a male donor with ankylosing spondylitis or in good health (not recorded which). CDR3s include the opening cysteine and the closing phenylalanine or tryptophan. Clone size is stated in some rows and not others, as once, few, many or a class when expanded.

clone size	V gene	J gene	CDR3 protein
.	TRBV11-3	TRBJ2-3	CASADRDYFTDTQYF
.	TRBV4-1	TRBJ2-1	CASSQGQGTVLYNEQFF
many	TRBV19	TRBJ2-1	CASSIGSYNEQFF
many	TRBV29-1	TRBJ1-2	CSVVPRLGADYGYTF
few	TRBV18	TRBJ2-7	CASSPGFPTGTDSYEQYF
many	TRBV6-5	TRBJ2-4	CASRDGNIQYF
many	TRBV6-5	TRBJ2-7	CATTIVDEQYF
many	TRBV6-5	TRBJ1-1	CASSQSEGRKETFF
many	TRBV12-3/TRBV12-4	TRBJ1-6	CASRRQGWNSPLHF
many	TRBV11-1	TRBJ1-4	CASSLARLGPATNEKLFF
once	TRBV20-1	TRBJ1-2	CSAKGEGGYTF
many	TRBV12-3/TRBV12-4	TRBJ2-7	CASSSQDRGVTYEQYF
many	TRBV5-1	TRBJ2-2	CASSLNGITGELFF
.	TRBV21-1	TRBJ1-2	CASSKKNRAPLRYGYTF
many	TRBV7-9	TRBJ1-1	CASSLPVGTEAFF
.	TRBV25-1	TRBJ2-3	CASSDPTPGLAGASPTDTQYF
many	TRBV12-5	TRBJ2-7	CASGLERQGYYYEQYF
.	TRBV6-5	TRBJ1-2	CASSYGRSYGYTF
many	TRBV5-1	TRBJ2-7	CASSYGTRGYEQYF
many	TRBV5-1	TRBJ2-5	CASAPMTSGAQETQYF
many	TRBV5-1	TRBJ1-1	CASSSQGVSTEAFF
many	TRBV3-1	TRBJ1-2	CASSLQGYGYTF
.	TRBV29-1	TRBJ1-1	CSVEVSSTEAFF
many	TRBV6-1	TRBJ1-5	CASSPEWSNQPQHF
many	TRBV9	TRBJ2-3	CASASSTDTQYF
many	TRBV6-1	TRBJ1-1	CASAEPGDTEAFF
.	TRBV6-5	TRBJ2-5	CASSYSRGVQETQYF
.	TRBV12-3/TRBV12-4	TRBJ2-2	CASSRTVPNTGELFF
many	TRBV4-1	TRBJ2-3	CASSQDQSLAGADTQYF
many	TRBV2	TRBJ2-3	CASSEGAALSDTQYF
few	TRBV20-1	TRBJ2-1	CSARGRGFSYNEQFF
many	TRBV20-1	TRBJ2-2	CSASLSPTSGVNTGELFF
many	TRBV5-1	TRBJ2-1	CASSQLPGQASNEQFF
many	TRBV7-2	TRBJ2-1	CASSPLRGGEQFF
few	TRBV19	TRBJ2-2	CASSIHLAGGQNTGELFF
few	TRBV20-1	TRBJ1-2	CSARDQGGLGGYTF
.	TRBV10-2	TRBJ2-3	CASSILAGVADTQYF
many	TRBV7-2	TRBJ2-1	CATQIGKREQFF
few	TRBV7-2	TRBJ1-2	CASSPGSSYGYTF
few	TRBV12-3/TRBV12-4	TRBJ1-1	CASSLSGGVEAFF
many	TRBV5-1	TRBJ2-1	CASSPTRPLYNEQFF
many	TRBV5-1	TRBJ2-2	CASRMATSGHTGELFF
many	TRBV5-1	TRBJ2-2	CASSLPNTGELFF
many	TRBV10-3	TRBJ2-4	CAGPAPGQWVPVAKNIQYF
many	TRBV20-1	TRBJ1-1	CSARGTTGRTEAFF
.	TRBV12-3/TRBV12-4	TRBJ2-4	CASSWNGNIQYF
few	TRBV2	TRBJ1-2	CASSSDRGGYGYTF
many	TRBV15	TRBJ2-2	CATSRDLLATNTGELFF
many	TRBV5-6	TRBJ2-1	CACTTSGSYNEQFF
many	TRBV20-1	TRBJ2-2	CSATGLAGTGELFF
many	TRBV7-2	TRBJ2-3	CASSLSGLGDTQYF
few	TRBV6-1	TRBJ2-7	CASLGLSYEQYF